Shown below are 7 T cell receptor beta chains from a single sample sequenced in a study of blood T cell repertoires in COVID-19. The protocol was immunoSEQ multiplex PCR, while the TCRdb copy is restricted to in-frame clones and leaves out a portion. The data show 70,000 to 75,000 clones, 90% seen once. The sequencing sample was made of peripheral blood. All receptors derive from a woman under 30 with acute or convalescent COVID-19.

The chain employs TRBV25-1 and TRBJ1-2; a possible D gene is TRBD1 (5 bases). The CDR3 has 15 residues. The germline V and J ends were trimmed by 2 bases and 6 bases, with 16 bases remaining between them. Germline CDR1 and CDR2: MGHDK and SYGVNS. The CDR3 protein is CASSETKDTVDGYTF. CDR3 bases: TGTGCCAGCAGTGAAACCAAGGACACCGTAGATGGCTACACCTTC.

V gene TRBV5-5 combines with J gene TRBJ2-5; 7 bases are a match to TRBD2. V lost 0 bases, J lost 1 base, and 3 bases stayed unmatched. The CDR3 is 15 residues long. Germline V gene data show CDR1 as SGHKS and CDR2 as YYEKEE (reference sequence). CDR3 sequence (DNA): TGTGCCAGCAGCTTGGGGGGACTACCCCAAGAGACCCAGTACTTC. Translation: CASSLGGLPQETQYF. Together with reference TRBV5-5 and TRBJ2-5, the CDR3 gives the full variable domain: DAGVTQSPTHLIKTRGQQVTLRCSPISGHKSVSWYQQVLGQGPQFIFQYYEKEERGRGNFPDRFSARQFPNYSSELNVNALLLGDSALYLCASSLGGLPQETQYFGPGTRLLVL.

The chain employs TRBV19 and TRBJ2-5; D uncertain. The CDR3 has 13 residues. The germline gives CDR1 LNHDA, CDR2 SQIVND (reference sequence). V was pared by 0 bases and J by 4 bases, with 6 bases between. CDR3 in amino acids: CASSIDGGETQYF. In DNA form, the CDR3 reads TGTGCCAGTAGTATAGATGGCGGAGAGACCCAGTACTTC.

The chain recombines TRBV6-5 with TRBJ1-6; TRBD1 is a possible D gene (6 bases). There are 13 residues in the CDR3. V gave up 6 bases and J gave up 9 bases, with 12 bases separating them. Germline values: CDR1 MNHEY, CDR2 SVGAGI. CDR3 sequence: CASRKGGTSPLHF. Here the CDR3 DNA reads TGTGCCAGCAGAAAGGGGGGGACTTCACCCCTCCACTTT.

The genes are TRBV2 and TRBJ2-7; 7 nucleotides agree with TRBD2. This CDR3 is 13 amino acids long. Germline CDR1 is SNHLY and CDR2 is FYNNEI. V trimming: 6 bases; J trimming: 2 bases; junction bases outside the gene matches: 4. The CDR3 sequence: CASRRGGAYEQYF. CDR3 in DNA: TGTGCCAGCAGGCGCGGGGGAGCCTACGAGCAGTACTTC.

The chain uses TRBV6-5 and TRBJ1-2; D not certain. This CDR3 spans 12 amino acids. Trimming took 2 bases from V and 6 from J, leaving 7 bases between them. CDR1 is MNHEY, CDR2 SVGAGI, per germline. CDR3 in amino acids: CASSYDGDGYTF. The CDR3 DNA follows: TGTGCCAGCAGTTACGACGGGGATGGCTACACCTTC.

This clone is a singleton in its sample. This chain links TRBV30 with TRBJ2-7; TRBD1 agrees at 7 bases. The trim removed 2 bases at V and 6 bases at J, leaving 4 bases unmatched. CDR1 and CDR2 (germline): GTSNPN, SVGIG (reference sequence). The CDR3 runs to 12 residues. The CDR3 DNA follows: TGTGCCTGGAGTAGGGACAGCCCCGAGCAGTACTTC. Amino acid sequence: CAWSRDSPEQYF.